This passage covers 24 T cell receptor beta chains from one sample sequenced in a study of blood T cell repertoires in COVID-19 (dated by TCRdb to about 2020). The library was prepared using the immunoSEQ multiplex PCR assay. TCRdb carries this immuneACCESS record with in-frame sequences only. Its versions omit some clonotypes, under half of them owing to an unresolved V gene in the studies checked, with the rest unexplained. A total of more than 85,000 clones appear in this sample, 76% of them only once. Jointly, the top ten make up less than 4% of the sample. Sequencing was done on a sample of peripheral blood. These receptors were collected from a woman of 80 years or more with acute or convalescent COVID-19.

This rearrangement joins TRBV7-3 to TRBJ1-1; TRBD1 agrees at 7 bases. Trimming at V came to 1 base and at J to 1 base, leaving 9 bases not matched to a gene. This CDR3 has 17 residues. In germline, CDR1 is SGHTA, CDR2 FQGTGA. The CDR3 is CASSLRAGGGANTEAFF. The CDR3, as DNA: TGTGCCAGCAGCTTAAGGGCCGGAGGGGGCGCGAACACTGAAGCTTTCTTT.

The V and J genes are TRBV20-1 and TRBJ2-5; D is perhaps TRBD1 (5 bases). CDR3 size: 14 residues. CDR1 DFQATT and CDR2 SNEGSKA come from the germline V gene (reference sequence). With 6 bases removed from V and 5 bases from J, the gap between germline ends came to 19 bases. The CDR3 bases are TGCAGTGCGAGTCCGGCTTTAGGGGTTGAGACCCAGTACTTC. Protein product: CSASPALGVETQYF.

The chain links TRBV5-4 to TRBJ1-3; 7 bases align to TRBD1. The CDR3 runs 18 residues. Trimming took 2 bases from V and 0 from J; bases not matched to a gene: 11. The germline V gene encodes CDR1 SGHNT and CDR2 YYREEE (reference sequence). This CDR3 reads CASSLRTGLTSSGNTIYF. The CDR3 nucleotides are TGTGCCAGCAGCTTAAGGACAGGATTAACCAGCTCTGGAAACACCATATATTTT. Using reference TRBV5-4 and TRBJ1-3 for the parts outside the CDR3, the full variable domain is ETGVTQSPTHLIKTRGQQVTLRCSSQSGHNTVSWYQQALGQGPQFIFQYYREEENGRGNFPPRFSGLQFPNYSSELNVNALELDDSALYLCASSLRTGLTSSGNTIYFGEGSWLTVV.

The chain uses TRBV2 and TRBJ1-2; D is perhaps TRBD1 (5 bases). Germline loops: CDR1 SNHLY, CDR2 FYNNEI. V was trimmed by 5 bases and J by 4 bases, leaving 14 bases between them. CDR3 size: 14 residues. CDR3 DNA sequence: TGTGCCAGCAGTCCCAGTTGGGGGGGCTATGGCTACACCTTC. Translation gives CASSPSWGGYGYTF.

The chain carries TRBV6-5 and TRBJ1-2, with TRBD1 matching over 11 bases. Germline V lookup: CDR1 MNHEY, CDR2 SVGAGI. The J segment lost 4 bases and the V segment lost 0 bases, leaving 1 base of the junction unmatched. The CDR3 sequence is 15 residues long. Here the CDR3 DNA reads TGTGCCAGCAGTTACTCCGGGACAGGGGGCTATGGCTACACCTTC. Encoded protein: CASSYSGTGGYGYTF.

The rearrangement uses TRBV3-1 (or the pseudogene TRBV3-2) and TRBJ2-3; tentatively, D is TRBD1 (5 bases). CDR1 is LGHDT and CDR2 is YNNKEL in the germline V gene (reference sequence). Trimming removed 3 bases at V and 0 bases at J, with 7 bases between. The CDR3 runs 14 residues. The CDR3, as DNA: TGTGCCAGCAGCCACAGGGCTAGCACAGATACGCAGTATTTT. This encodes CASSHRASTDTQYF.

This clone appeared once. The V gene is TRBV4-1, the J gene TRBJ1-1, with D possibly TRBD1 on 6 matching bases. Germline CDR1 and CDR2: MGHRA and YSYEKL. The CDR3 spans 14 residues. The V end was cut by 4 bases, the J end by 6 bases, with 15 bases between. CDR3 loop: CASSRYTGTPEAFF. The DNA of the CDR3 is TGCGCCAGCAGCCGCTATACAGGGACCCCTGAAGCTTTCTTT.

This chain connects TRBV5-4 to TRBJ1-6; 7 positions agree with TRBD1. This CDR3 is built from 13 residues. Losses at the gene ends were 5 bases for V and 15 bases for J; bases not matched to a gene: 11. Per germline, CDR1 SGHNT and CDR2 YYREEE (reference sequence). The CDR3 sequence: CASSSRPGDSLHF. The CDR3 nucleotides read TGTGCCAGCAGTTCTCGTCCGGGGGACAGCCTCCACTTT. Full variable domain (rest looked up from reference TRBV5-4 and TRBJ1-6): ETGVTQSPTHLIKTRGQQVTLRCSSQSGHNTVSWYQQALGQGPQFIFQYYREEENGRGNFPPRFSGLQFPNYSSELNVNALELDDSALYLCASSSRPGDSLHFGNGTRLTVT.

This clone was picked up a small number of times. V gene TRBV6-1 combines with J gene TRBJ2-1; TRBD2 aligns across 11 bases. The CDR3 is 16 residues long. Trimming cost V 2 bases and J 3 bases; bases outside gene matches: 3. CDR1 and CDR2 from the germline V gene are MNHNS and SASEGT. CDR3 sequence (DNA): TGTGCCAGCAGTGAATCTAGCGGGGGGCTCTACAATGAGCAGTTCTTC. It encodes CASSESSGGLYNEQFF.

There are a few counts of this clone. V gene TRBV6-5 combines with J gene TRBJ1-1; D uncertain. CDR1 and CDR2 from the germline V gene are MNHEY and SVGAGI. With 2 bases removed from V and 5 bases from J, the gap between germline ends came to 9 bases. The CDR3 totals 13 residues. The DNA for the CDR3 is TGTGCCAGCAGTTACATGCGGGAGACTGAAGCTTTCTTT. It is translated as CASSYMRETEAFF.

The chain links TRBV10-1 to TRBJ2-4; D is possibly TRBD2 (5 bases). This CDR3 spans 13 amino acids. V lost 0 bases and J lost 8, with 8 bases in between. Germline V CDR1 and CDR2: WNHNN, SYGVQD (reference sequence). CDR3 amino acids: CASSESGLYIQYF. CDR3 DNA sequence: TGCGCCAGCAGTGAGTCAGGACTGTACATTCAGTACTTC.

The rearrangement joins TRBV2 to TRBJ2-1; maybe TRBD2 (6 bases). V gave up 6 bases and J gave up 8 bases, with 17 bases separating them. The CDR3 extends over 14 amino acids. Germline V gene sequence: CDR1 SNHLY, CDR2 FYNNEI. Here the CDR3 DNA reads TGTGCCAGCAGCGTAACGGAGGGACGAGATGAGCAGTTCTTC. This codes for CASSVTEGRDEQFF.

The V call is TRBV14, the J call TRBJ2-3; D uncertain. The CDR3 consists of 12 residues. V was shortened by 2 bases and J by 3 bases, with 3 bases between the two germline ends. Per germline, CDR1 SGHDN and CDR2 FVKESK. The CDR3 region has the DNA TGTGCCAGCAGCCAATCGACAGATACGCAGTATTTT. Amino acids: CASSQSTDTQYF.

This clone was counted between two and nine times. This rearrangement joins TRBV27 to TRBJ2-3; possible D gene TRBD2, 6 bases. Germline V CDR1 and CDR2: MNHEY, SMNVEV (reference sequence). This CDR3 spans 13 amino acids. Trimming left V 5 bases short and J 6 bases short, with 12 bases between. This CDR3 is CASSRLEGDTQYF. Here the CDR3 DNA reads TGTGCCAGCAGTAGGTTGGAGGGGGATACGCAGTATTTT.

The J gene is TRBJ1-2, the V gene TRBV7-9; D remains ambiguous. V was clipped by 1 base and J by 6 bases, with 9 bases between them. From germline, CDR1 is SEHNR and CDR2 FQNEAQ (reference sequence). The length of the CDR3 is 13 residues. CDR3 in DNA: TGTGCCAGCAGCTTAGGTGGCAGTCATGGCTACACCTTC. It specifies CASSLGGSHGYTF. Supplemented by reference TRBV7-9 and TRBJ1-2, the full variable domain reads DTGVSQNPRHKITKRGQNVTFRCDPISEHNRLYWYRQTLGQGPEFLTYFQNEAQLEKSRLLSDRFSAERPKGSFSTLEIQRTEQGDSAMYLCASSLGGSHGYTFGSGTRLTVV.

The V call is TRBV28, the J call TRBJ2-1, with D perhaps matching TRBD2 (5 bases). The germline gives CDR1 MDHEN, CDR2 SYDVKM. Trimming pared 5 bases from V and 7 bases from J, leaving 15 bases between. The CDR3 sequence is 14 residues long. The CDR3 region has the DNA TGTGCCAGCAGTGGAGGCGGAAACCCAAATGAGCAGTTCTTC. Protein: CASSGGGNPNEQFF.

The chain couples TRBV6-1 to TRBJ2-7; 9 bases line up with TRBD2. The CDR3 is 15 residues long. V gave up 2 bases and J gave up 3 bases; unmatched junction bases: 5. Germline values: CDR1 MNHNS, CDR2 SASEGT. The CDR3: CASSELAGSLYEQYF. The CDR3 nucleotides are TGTGCCAGCAGTGAACTAGCGGGAAGTCTCTACGAGCAGTACTTC.

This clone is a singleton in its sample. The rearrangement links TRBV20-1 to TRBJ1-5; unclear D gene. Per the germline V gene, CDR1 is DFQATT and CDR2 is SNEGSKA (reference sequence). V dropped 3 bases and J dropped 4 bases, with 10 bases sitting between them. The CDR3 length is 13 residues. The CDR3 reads CSASLQINQPQHF. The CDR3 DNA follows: TGCAGTGCTAGTTTGCAGATAAATCAGCCCCAGCATTTT.

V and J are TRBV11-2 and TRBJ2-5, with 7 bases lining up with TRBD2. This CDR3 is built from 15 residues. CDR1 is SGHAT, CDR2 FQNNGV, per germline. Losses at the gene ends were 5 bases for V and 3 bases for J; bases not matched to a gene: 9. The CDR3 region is CASSLAGLAEETQYF. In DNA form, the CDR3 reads TGTGCCAGCAGCCTTGCTGGGCTAGCGGAAGAGACCCAGTACTTC.

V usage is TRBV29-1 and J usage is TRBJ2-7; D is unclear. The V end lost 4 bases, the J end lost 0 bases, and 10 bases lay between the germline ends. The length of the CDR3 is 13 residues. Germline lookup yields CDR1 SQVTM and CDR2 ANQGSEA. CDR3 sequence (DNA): TGCAGCGTTGTAGATTACAGCTCCTACGAGCAGTACTTC. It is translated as CSVVDYSSYEQYF.

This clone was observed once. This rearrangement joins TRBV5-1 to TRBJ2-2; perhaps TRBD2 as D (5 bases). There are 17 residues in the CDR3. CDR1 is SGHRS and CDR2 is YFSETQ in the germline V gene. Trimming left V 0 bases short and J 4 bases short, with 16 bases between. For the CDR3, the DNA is TGCGCCAGCAGCTTGGCTGACACCCGACGGGGCACCGGGGAGCTGTTTTTT. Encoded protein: CASSLADTRRGTGELFF.

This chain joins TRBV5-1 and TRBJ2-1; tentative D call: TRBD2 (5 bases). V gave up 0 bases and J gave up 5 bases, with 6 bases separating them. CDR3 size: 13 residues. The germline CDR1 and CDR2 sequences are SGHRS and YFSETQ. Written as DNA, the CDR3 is TGCGCCAGCAGCTTGGGGGGAGACAATGAGCAGTTCTTC. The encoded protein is CASSLGGDNEQFF.

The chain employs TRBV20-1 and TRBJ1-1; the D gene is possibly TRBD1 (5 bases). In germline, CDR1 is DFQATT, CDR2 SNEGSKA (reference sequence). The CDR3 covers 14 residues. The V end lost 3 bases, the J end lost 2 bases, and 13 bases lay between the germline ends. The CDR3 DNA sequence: TGCAGTGCTAGTCGGGGGGTTCCTAACACTGAAGCTTTCTTT. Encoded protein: CSASRGVPNTEAFF.

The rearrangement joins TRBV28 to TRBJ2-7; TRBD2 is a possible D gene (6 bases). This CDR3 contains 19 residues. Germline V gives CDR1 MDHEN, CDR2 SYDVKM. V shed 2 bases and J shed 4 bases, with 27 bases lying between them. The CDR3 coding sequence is TGTGCCAGCAGTTTAACCCAAGGGGCGTGGACGGGAGTAACATACGAGCAGTACTTC. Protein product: CASSLTQGAWTGVTYEQYF.